The 19 T cell receptor beta chains reported below all come from one sample, sequenced in a study of post-analysis software for immune sequencing data. General observations from the study: Five or six TRBV segments were significantly more frequent in patients than in controls. TRBV5-6, TRBV5-1 and TRBV20-1 were among these segments.

Prepared libraries of TCR beta cDNA carried unique molecular identifiers. Each CDR3 protein is one row after TCRdb ran MiXCR on the PCR reads. The table includes about 770,000 distinct CDR3 sequences, more than 45% detected once. The antigens these receptors bind are not known. Material for sequencing was blood. All receptors derive from a girl under 18 with multiple sclerosis.

V is TRBV12-3 or TRBV12-4 and J is TRBJ2-4, with D possibly matching TRBD1 (6 bases). The CDR3 runs to 16 residues. Trimming pared 1 base from V and 1 base from J, leaving 11 bases between. The CDR3 DNA reads as TGTGCCAGCAGTTTAGGGACAGTGCGGGCCAAAAACATTCAGTACTTC. Amino acid sequence: CASSLGTVRAKNIQYF.

The table lists this clonotype with a few counts. The chain uses TRBV12-3 or TRBV12-4 and TRBJ2-3, with 9 positions matching TRBD2. V gave up 5 bases and J gave up 4 bases; unmatched junction bases: 4. This CDR3 region has 14 residues. The CDR3 region has the DNA TGTGCCAGCAGTCCCAGGACTAGCGCAGATACGCAGTATTTT. It translates to CASSPRTSADTQYF.

This clonotype came up a few times. This sequence joins TRBV4-3 and TRBJ2-3, with 10 nucleotides matching TRBD1. The CDR3 runs 19 residues. Per germline, CDR1 LGHNA and CDR2 YSLEER. Trimming took 4 bases from V and 6 from J; bases not matched to a gene: 19. CDR3 nucleotide sequence: TGCGCCAGCAGCCCTACTGCGACCGGGACAGGGGCGTCCGAGGATACGCAGTATTTT. Encoded protein: CASSPTATGTGASEDTQYF.

This rearrangement joins TRBV7-3 to TRBJ2-5, with 8 bases matching TRBD2. CDR3 length: 20 residues. Germline V gene sequence: CDR1 SGHTA, CDR2 FQGTGA. V lost 1 base, J lost 2 bases, and 18 bases stayed unmatched. CDR3 loop: CASSLKGEPSGPSQQETQYF. The CDR3 nucleotides are TGTGCCAGCAGCTTAAAGGGGGAGCCTAGCGGGCCTTCCCAACAAGAGACCCAGTACTTC.

The chain employs TRBV30 and TRBJ2-2; TRBD2 aligns across 7 bases. CDR3 length: 14 residues. Germline assignment: CDR1 GTSNPN and CDR2 SVGIG (reference sequence). With V trimmed by 7 bases and J by 1 base, 6 bases remained unmatched. CDR3 in amino acids: CALPSGENTGELFF. As DNA, the CDR3 is TGTGCCTTGCCAAGCGGGGAGAACACCGGGGAGCTGTTTTTT.

This clonotype turned up a few times. The CDR3 loop is CAISESGGREQYF. As DNA, the CDR3 is TGTGCCATCAGTGAGTCGGGGGGAAGGGAGCAGTACTTC. V usage is TRBV10-3 and J usage is TRBJ2-7; TRBD2 might be the D (6 bases). CDR3 length: 13 amino acids. V shed 0 bases and J shed 7 bases, with 10 bases lying between them. Germline-derived CDR1 and CDR2 are ENHRY and SYGVKD.

In regard to this clonotype: At one end, the junction sequence differs from germline, possibly due to a read error. The chain couples TRBV7-3 to TRBJ2-3, with 10 bases fitting TRBD2. CDR1 and CDR2 from the germline V gene are SGHTA and FQGTGA. CDR3 length: 15 amino acids. The CDR3 loop reads CACSPASGRTDTQYF. CDR3 nucleotides: TGTGCCTGCAGCCCGGCTAGCGGGAGAACAGATACGCAGTATTTT.

This clonotype was counted between two and nine times. V usage is TRBV7-9 and J usage is TRBJ2-7; TRBD2 matches 10 bases. TRBJ2-5 explains the end of the DNA better; the J call may be wrong. Germline V gene lookup returns CDR1 SEHNR and CDR2 FQNEAQ (reference sequence). The CDR3 sequence is 16 residues long. CDR3 loop: CASSLLAGVGRETQYF. The CDR3, as DNA: TGTGCCAGCAGCCTGCTAGCGGGAGTGGGTAGGGAGACCCAGTACTTC.

A few counts support this clonotype. The chain carries TRBV4-3 and TRBJ2-3; perhaps TRBD1 as D (6 bases). CDR3 length: 15 amino acids. Germline CDR1 is LGHNA and CDR2 is YSLEER. Trimming took off 0 bases at V and 8 bases at J, with 15 bases between the two ends. The CDR3 region is CASSQDRGLAVTQYF. CDR3 nucleotide sequence: TGCGCCAGCAGCCAAGATAGGGGGTTGGCGGTTACGCAGTATTTT.

A few counts support this clonotype. This sequence joins TRBV6-2 or TRBV6-3 and TRBJ2-1; TRBD2 matches at 7 bases. The V and J ends lost 2 bases and 8 bases, in that order; junction bases with no gene match: 6. CDR1 MNHEY and CDR2 SVGEGT come from the germline V gene. The CDR3 runs 14 residues. As DNA, the CDR3 is TGTGCCAGCAGTTACCCTGCGACTAGCTATGAGCAGTTCTTC. Its protein is CASSYPATSYEQFF.

In this sample, this clonotype turned up a few times. The J gene is TRBJ2-7, the V gene TRBV29-1; 13 bases line up with TRBD2. Trimming cost V 7 bases and J 3 bases; bases outside gene matches: 3. The CDR3 runs to 13 residues. Germline V CDR1 and CDR2: SQVTM, ANQGSEA. CDR3 protein: CSATSGRDYEQYF. The CDR3 coding sequence is TGCAGCGCCACTAGCGGGAGGGACTACGAGCAGTACTTC.

V and J are TRBV12-3 or TRBV12-4 and TRBJ2-5; maybe TRBD1 (5 bases). Trimming left V 7 bases short and J 5 bases short, with 14 bases between. The length of the CDR3 is 13 residues. The CDR3 is CASTIGVLETQYF. The CDR3 DNA is TGTGCCAGCACCATAGGGGTATTGGAGACCCAGTACTTC.

CDR3 DNA: TGCAGTTGCCGGGGCGACCTCCCCGGCGAGCAGTACTTC. Protein: CSCRGDLPGEQYF. The rearrangement uses TRBV20-1 and TRBJ2-7; D is tentatively TRBD1 or TRBD2 (5 bases each). This CDR3 region has 13 residues. The germline gives CDR1 DFQATT, CDR2 SNEGSKA (reference sequence). Trimming left V 8 bases short and J 6 bases short, with 20 bases between.

The chain combines TRBV20-1 with TRBJ2-7; D ambiguous. Between the trimmed V and J ends, which lost 6 bases and 6 bases, there was a span of 12 bases. In germline, CDR1 is DFQATT, CDR2 SNEGSKA (reference sequence). This CDR3 spans 11 amino acids. CDR3 region: CSAPGFGEQYF. CDR3 in DNA: TGCAGTGCCCCGGGTTTTGGCGAGCAGTACTTC.

The chain joins TRBV29-1 to TRBJ2-7; D ambiguous. Near its end, the DNA agrees better with TRBJ2-1, so the J call may be wrong. CDR1 SQVTM and CDR2 ANQGSEA come from the germline V gene. The CDR3 is 12 residues long. The CDR3 region is CSVDLGFDEQFF. CDR3 in DNA: TGCAGCGTTGATTTAGGGTTCGATGAGCAGTTCTTC.

This clonotype was seen a few times. This chain connects TRBV7-2 to TRBJ1-4; D call uncertain. Germline loops: CDR1 SGHTA, CDR2 FQGNSA. The CDR3 totals 15 residues. The V gene lost 5 bases and the J gene lost 0 bases, with 10 bases spanning the gap. This chain's CDR3 is CASSENRATNEKLFF. The DNA for the CDR3 is TGTGCCAGCAGCGAAAACAGAGCAACTAATGAAAAACTGTTTTTT.

The chain couples TRBV12-3 or TRBV12-4 to TRBJ1-2; the D is unclear. Between the trimmed V and J ends, which lost 7 bases and 8 bases, there was a span of 14 bases. The CDR3 length is 12 residues. CDR3 sequence: CASTSGSWGYTF. In DNA, the CDR3 is TGTGCCAGCACCAGTGGGTCATGGGGCTACACCTTC.

V is TRBV12-3 or TRBV12-4 and J is TRBJ1-2; possibly TRBD1 for D (5 bases). Trimming left V 11 bases short and J 6 bases short, with 19 bases between. The CDR3 contains 13 residues. The CDR3 spells CACTHDSLHGYTF. The CDR3 nucleotides read TGTGCCTGCACCCATGACAGTCTTCATGGCTACACCTTC.

Points on this clonotype: Germline and junction disagree at one end, which may indicate a read error. The rearrangement joins TRBV6-1 to TRBJ2-7; D may be TRBD2 (5 bases). This CDR3 is built from 14 residues. In germline, CDR1 is MNHNS, CDR2 SASEGT. The CDR3 region is CASREALTTYEQYF. The CDR3 DNA is TGTGCCAGCAGGGAAGCATTGACTACCTACGAGCAGTACTTC.